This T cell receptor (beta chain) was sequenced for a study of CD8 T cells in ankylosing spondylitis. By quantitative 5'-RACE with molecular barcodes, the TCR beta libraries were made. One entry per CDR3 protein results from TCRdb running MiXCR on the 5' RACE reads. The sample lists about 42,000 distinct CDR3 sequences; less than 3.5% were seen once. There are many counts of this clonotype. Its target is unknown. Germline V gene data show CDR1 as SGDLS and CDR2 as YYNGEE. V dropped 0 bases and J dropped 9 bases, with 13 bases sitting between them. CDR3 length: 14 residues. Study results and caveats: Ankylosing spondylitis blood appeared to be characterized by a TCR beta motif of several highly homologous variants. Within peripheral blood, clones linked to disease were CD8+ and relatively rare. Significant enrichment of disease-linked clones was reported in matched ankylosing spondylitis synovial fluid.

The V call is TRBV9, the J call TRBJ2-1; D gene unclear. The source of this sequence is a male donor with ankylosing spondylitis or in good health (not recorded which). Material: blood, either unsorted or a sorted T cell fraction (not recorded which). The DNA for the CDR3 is TGTGCCAGCAGCGTAGGAAATTGGAGAGGTGAGCAGTTCTTC. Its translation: CASSVGNWRGEQFF.